The 18 T cell receptor beta chains below were found in one sample sequenced in a study of T cell repertoires in cytomegalovirus infection. TCRdb analysed the reads with MiXCR anew, one entry per CDR3 protein. The table shows approximately 250,000 distinct CDR3 sequences, with 9% to 15% occurring only once. Sequenced sample: PBMCs. Receptors originate from a human donor in good health (CMV status not recorded). Some clones in this sample may be carry-over from other donors' samples.

At least ten counts were recorded for this clonotype. J is TRBJ1-6 and V is TRBV7-2, with no clear D. The germline V and J ends were trimmed by 5 bases and 0 bases, with 11 bases remaining between them. The germline CDR1 and CDR2 sequences are SGHTA and FQGNSA. This CDR3 comprises 16 residues. CDR3 bases: TGTGCCAGCAGCCCGTCCTCGAGCTCCTATAATTCACCCCTCCACTTT. It specifies CASSPSSSSYNSPLHF.

This clonotype was seen repeatedly, ten times or more. Without the conserved terminal phenylalanine or tryptophan, this CDR3 likely stems from a read error. The DNA is omitted, as the CDR3 cannot be located on it reliably, and the CDR3 follows TCRdb's listing. This chain links TRBV6-6 with TRBJ2-4; the table calls TRBD1, which could not be checked here. The CDR3 comprises 15 residues, both ends counted. Germline V CDR1 and CDR2: MNHNY, SVGAGI (reference sequence). The CDR3 reads CASSYVPRDRVGGLV.

V usage is TRBV19 and J usage is TRBJ1-5; D remains ambiguous. The CDR3 sequence is 13 residues long. Germline CDR1 reads LNHDA; CDR2 reads SQIVND (reference sequence). With 3 bases removed from V and 8 bases from J, the gap between germline ends came to 11 bases. For the CDR3, the DNA is TGTGCCAGTAGTATTAACGGAAAGGAGCCCCAGCATTTT. Its protein product is CASSINGKEPQHF.

This clonotype was counted many times. The chain links TRBV6-5 to TRBJ1-2; 10 nucleotides agree with TRBD1. V shed 5 bases and J 4 bases; nucleotides not matched to a gene: 7. Germline V gives CDR1 MNHEY, CDR2 SVGAGI. The CDR3 covers 15 residues. CDR3 sequence (DNA): TGTGCCAGCAGTCCAAGACAGGGGGCTGTCTATGGCTACACCTTC. Encoded protein: CASSPRQGAVYGYTF.

As regards this clonotype: A much larger clone lies one base from this, so it may be a read error. The chain links TRBV19 to TRBJ1-2; tentative D call: TRBD1 (6 bases). The ends were cut back, 5 bases at V and 7 bases at J, with 23 bases in the middle. Germline CDR1 is LNHDA and CDR2 is SQIVND (reference sequence). CDR3 length: 16 amino acids. DNA of the CDR3: TGTGCCAGTAGTCTGTACGGGACAAAGCAATCGAGTGGCTACACCTTC. Translation: CASSLYGTKQSSGYTF. Complete variable domain (other parts from reference TRBV19 and TRBJ1-2): DGGITQSPKYLFRKEGQNVTLSCEQNLNHDAMYWYRQDPGQGLRLIYYSQIVNDFQKGDIAEGYSVSREKKESFPLTVTSAQKNPTAFYLCASSLYGTKQSSGYTFGSGTRLTVV.

The chain joins TRBV3-1 to TRBJ1-5; D uncertain. Germline-derived CDR1 and CDR2 are LGHDT and YNNKEL (reference sequence). Between the trimmed V and J ends, which lost 0 bases and 5 bases, there was a span of 5 bases. The CDR3 is 13 amino acids. CDR3 in amino acids: CASSQDRYQPQHF. CDR3 nucleotide sequence: TGTGCCAGCAGCCAAGACAGGTATCAGCCCCAGCATTTT.

This clonotype came up many times. The rearrangement uses TRBV24-1 and TRBJ2-5; D is perhaps TRBD2 (5 bases). Trimming took 1 base from V and 1 from J, leaving 12 bases between them. The CDR3 runs to 16 residues. Germline assignment: CDR1 KGHDR and CDR2 SFDVKD. The CDR3 sequence: CATSDFSRLRQETQYF. Here the CDR3 DNA reads TGTGCCACCAGTGATTTTTCGAGACTACGCCAAGAGACCCAGTACTTC.

This clonotype was seen repeatedly, ten times or more. V usage is TRBV7-9 and J usage is TRBJ1-1; 7 positions agree with TRBD1. Germline V gives CDR1 SEHNR, CDR2 FQNEAQ (reference sequence). This CDR3 spans 14 amino acids. After removal of 8 bases from V and 5 bases from J, the junction contained 11 bases not matched to a gene. CDR3 region: CASGPRAGGTEAFF. The CDR3 nucleotides read TGTGCCAGCGGACCGAGGGCAGGGGGAACTGAAGCTTTCTTT.

This chain connects TRBV2 to TRBJ2-7; TRBD1 matches 8 bases. The V gene's germline CDR1 is SNHLY and CDR2 FYNNEI. The CDR3 contains 15 residues. V shed 3 bases, J shed 4 bases, and the junction held 8 bases outside the gene matches. The CDR3 reads CASSDDQGAIYEQYF. The CDR3, as DNA: TGTGCCAGCAGTGATGATCAGGGGGCCATTTACGAGCAGTACTTC. The whole variable domain, remainder taken from reference TRBV2 and TRBJ2-7, is EPEVTQTPSHQVTQMGQEVILRCVPISNHLYFYWYRQILGQKVEFLVSFYNNEISEKSEIFDDQFSVERPDGSNFTLKIRSTKLEDSAMYFCASSDDQGAIYEQYFGPGTRLTVT.

Ten or more counts support this clonotype. This chain links TRBV7-2 with TRBJ2-7; D may be TRBD1 or TRBD2 (6 bases each). The CDR3 runs to 16 residues. V was trimmed by 1 base and J by 2 bases, leaving 15 bases between them. CDR1 is SGHTA, CDR2 FQGNSA, per germline. This CDR3 reads CASSLGGGGGAYEQYF. The CDR3 DNA reads as TGTGCCAGCAGCTTAGGAGGGGGAGGCGGCGCCTACGAGCAGTACTTC.

Points on this clonotype: Possible read error: a much larger clone is one base away. The final CDR3 position lacks the conserved phenylalanine or tryptophan, pointing to a likely read error. The rearrangement uses TRBV19 and TRBJ1-1; D is perhaps TRBD1 (5 bases). The germline gives CDR1 LNHDA, CDR2 SQIVND (reference sequence). The V end lost 4 bases, the J end lost 0 bases, and 9 bases lay between the germline ends. The CDR3 length is 14 residues. CDR3 DNA sequence: TGTGCCAGTAGTACGGGACCGCTGAACACTGAAGCTTTCTGT. The encoded protein is CASSTGPLNTEAFC.

At least ten counts were recorded for this clonotype. The rearrangement links TRBV7-2 to TRBJ1-2; 10 nucleotides match TRBD1. V lost 1 base and J lost 4; bases outside the gene matches: 6. This CDR3 spans 16 amino acids. Germline CDR1 SGHTA, CDR2 FQGNSA. In DNA, the CDR3 is TGTGCCAGCAGCTTAGACTGGACAGGGGGGGCCTATGGCTACACCTTC. Residues: CASSLDWTGGAYGYTF. Supplemented by reference TRBV7-2 and TRBJ1-2, the full variable domain reads GAGVSQSPSNKVTEKGKDVELRCDPISGHTALYWYRQSLGQGLEFLIYFQGNSAPDKSGLPSDRFSAERTGGSVSTLTIQRTQQEDSAVYLCASSLDWTGGAYGYTFGSGTRLTVV.

The chain carries TRBV20-1 and TRBJ1-5; D is undetermined. The CDR3 sequence is 16 residues long. Deletions cut 4 bases from V and 3 bases from J, with 19 bases between. Germline CDR1 DFQATT, CDR2 SNEGSKA (reference sequence). The DNA for the CDR3 is TGCAGTGCTATAGTGTCCCTCGCAGGACTCAATCAGCCCCAGCATTTT. As protein: CSAIVSLAGLNQPQHF.

This clonotype was counted ten times or more. V gene TRBV4-1 combines with J gene TRBJ2-1; D uncertain. The germline gives CDR1 MGHRA, CDR2 YSYEKL. This CDR3 comprises 13 residues. V was shortened by 1 base and J by 9 bases, with 10 bases between the two germline ends. CDR3 amino acids: CASSQGVRSEQFF. The CDR3 DNA follows: TGCGCCAGCAGCCAAGGGGTTCGGAGTGAGCAGTTCTTC.

This clonotype has more than one count but fewer than ten. The chain combines TRBV6-6 with TRBJ1-2, with a weak D call TRBD1 (5 bases). CDR1 and CDR2 (germline): MNHNY, SVGAGI (reference sequence). This CDR3 region has 13 residues. Trimming cost V 0 bases and J 8 bases, with 10 bases left between them. The CDR3: CASSYSGGEGYTF. The CDR3 nucleotides read TGTGCCAGCAGTTACTCGGGGGGGGAAGGCTACACCTTC.

The J gene is TRBJ2-2, the V gene TRBV4-3; 9 nucleotides align to TRBD1. The CDR3 spans 19 residues. V dropped 1 base and J dropped 2; count of bases not matched to a gene: 11. The V gene's germline CDR1 is LGHNA and CDR2 YSLEER. This CDR3 is CASSQVSIPGQGNTGELFF. In nucleotides, the CDR3 is TGCGCCAGCAGCCAAGTCAGCATCCCGGGACAGGGTAACACCGGGGAGCTGTTTTTT.

This chain links TRBV29-1 with TRBJ2-2, with D unresolved. CDR1 and CDR2 (germline): SQVTM, ANQGSEA. The CDR3 contains 13 residues. With 3 bases removed from V and 5 bases from J, the gap between germline ends came to 10 bases. CDR3 loop: CSVERQNTGELFF. The CDR3, as DNA: TGCAGCGTTGAGAGACAAAATACCGGGGAGCTGTTTTTT.

This clonotype was seen repeatedly, ten times or more. This rearrangement joins TRBV11-3 to TRBJ2-7; no definite D call. This CDR3 has 12 residues. V was cut by 5 bases and J by 7 bases, with 12 bases left in between. Per the germline V gene, CDR1 is SGHNT and CDR2 is YENEEA. CDR3 bases: TGTGCCAGCAGCCCTGTTGCGCATGAGCAGTACTTC. Amino acids: CASSPVAHEQYF.